This record covers a single T cell receptor beta chain. In the original processing: Reference gene primer amplification gave estimated nucleated cell counts. Repertoires were generated with immunoSEQ multiplex PCR, while TCRdb's copy carries only in-frame clones and drops some. That table gives V, J and clone size, and the DNA gave D and trimming. In the table there are 200,000 to 250,000 clones, approximately 80% of which are singletons. The source of the sample is a study of blood T cell repertoires in COVID-19. Looking at the study overall: T cells, B-cell-depleted T cells, or PBMCs supplied cDNA or gDNA.

The CDR3 length is 15 residues. After removal of 6 bases from V and 4 bases from J, the junction contained 9 bases not matched to a gene. Germline V gene sequence: CDR1 LNHDA, CDR2 SQIVND (reference sequence). This TCR came from a woman of 80 years or more with active or convalescent COVID-19. The source material was peripheral blood. The V gene is TRBV19, the J gene TRBJ2-3; TRBD1 aligns across 8 bases. CDR3 in DNA: TGTGCCAGTAGCGGATTGGACAGGGTAGCAGATACGCAGTATTTT. Translation: CASSGLDRVADTQYF. The whole variable domain, remainder taken from reference TRBV19 and TRBJ2-3, is DGGITQSPKYLFRKEGQNVTLSCEQNLNHDAMYWYRQDPGQGLRLIYYSQIVNDFQKGDIAEGYSVSREKKESFPLTVTSAQKNPTAFYLCASSGLDRVADTQYFGPGTRLTVL.